This TCR beta chain was obtained from a study of T cells in Graves' hyperthyroidism and ophthalmopathy. V was cut by 5 bases and J by 2 bases, with 10 bases left in between. This CDR3 contains 12 residues. Germline CDR1 and CDR2: DFQATT and SNEGSKA (reference sequence). This clonotype was counted at least ten times. TCR beta CDR3 regions were amplified from RNA. HTBI primers drove first-round RT-PCR of the TCR CDR3. TCRdb itself ran the multiplex PCR reads through MiXCR, one entry per CDR3 protein. Of fewer than 800,000 distinct CDR3 sequences in the sample, about 17% are singletons; the top ten hold about 8.4%.

The source is a man in his late teens or twenties with Graves' hyperthyroidism. The chain has TRBV20-1 and TRBJ2-7; perhaps TRBD2 as D (5 bases). The source material was blood. In DNA, the CDR3 is TGCAGTGCTCGGGGTTCCCCCTACGAGCAGTACTTC. Protein: CSARGSPYEQYF.